The table lists the clone carrying this T cell receptor beta chain with a few counts. What it recognizes is unknown. The entry originates in a study of cytomegalovirus exposure and HLA in healthy donors. Study-level background: Clustering assigned 81% of the roughly 380 genotyped donors to the Caucasian-associated ancestry cluster. Whole-study findings and limits: Presence/absence analyses treated sequencing depth as roughly uniform across donors. Researchers reported in a later analysis that a missense DCLRE1C variant was tied to TCR beta V- and J-gene trimming. Across donors, most TCRs were seen rarely, yet some public ones were widespread.

Germline V gene data show CDR1 as MNHEY and CDR2 as SVGAGI. V gave up 6 bases and J gave up 8 bases; unmatched junction bases: 7. CDR3 length: 13 amino acids. It was with 60 Vbeta and 13 Jbeta primers that the PCR ran. Clones were sequenced by immunoSEQ multiplex PCR, and TCRdb holds only the in-frame ones, with some missing. In the table there are more than 80,000 clones, 75% of which are singletons. Input material: PBMCs. V and J are TRBV6-5 and TRBJ1-1; 9 bases are a match to TRBD1. This clonotype was obtained from a man between 40 and 49 years old in good health and CMV-seronegative. The chain's CDR3 is CASRYPGTGEAFF. The CDR3 DNA reads TGTGCCAGCAGATATCCCGGGACAGGGGAAGCTTTCTTT.